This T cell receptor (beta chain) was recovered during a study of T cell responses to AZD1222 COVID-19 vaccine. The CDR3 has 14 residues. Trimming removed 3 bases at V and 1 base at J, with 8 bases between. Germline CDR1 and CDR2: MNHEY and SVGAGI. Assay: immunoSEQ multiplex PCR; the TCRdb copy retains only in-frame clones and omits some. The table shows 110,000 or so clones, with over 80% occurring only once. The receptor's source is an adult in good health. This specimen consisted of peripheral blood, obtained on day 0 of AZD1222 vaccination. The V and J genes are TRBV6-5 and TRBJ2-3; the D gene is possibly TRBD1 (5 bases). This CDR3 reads CASSYKGGTDTQYF. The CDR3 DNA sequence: TGTGCCAGCAGTTATAAAGGGGGCACAGATACGCAGTATTTT.